These 15 T cell receptor beta chains originate from one sample sequenced in a study of patients and donors after allogeneic stem cell transplantation. TCRdb fed the RT-PCR reads into MiXCR, producing one record per CDR3 protein. The table lists 800,000 to 1,000,000 distinct CDR3 sequences, roughly 18% of them singletons, with 5% to 6.5% in the top ten. Sequencing was done on a sample of blood, either unsorted or a sorted T cell fraction (not recorded which). These receptors came from a human donor who was either an allogeneic HSCT recipient or a stem cell or donor lymphocyte infusion donor (not recorded which). It is not recorded whose cells these are; they may come from a transplant donor.

This clonotype was recorded many times. The junction departs from the called germline gene at one end, perhaps through a read error. The chain uses TRBV5-1 and TRBJ2-3; D ambiguous. This CDR3 has 11 amino acids. Per the germline V gene, CDR1 is SGHRS and CDR2 is YFSETQ. The CDR3 bases are TGTGCCAGCAGCAGCACAGATACGCAGTATTTT. It codes for CASSSTDTQYF.

Here the CDR3 reads CASSQVPSGRALDTGELFF. The CDR3 bases are TGTGCCAGCAGCCAAGTGCCTAGCGGGAGGGCCTTGGACACCGGGGAGCTGTTTTTT. The V and J genes are TRBV3-1 and TRBJ2-2; 12 bases match TRBD2. Germline V gene sequence: CDR1 LGHDT, CDR2 YNNKEL (reference sequence). This CDR3 has 19 residues. V shed 1 base, J shed 3 bases, and the junction held 9 bases outside the gene matches. The full variable domain, in which reference TRBV3-1 and TRBJ2-2 provide the parts outside the CDR3, is DTAVSQTPKYLVTQMGNDKSIKCEQNLGHDTMYWYKQDSKKFLKIMFSYNNKELIINETVPNRFSPKSPDKAHLNLHINSLELGDSAVYFCASSQVPSGRALDTGELFFGEGSRLTVL.

The V and J genes are TRBV6-4 and TRBJ2-1, with 10 positions matching TRBD2. The CDR3 is made up of 19 amino acids. The junction had 11 bases not matched to a gene; V was cut back by 0 bases and J by 3 bases. Germline-derived CDR1 and CDR2 are MRHNA and SNTAGT. CDR3 residues: CASSDSSGRAGGNYNEQFF. For the CDR3, the DNA is TGTGCCAGCAGTGACTCCAGCGGGAGGGCTGGGGGGAACTACAATGAGCAGTTCTTC.

This clonotype was recorded a few times. The V gene is TRBV5-4, the J gene TRBJ2-1; either TRBD1 or TRBD2 may fit D (5 bases each). Trimming took off 7 bases at V and 0 bases at J, with 14 bases between the two ends. In germline, CDR1 is SGHNT, CDR2 YYREEE (reference sequence). This CDR3 spans 15 amino acids. This CDR3 reads CASLGDPSSYNEQFF. The CDR3 nucleotides are TGTGCCAGCCTGGGGGACCCGAGCTCCTACAATGAGCAGTTCTTC.

A few counts support this clonotype. This chain connects TRBV14 to TRBJ2-3, with TRBD2 identical over 13 bases. The CDR3 is 17 amino acids. Germline trimming cut 0 bases from V and 4 bases from J; bases unmatched to any gene: 4. Germline CDR1 and CDR2: SGHDN and FVKESK. The CDR3 protein is CASSQDWTSGSADTQYF. The DNA of the CDR3 is TGTGCCAGCAGCCAAGATTGGACTAGCGGGAGTGCAGATACGCAGTATTTT. Full variable domain (remainder filled in from reference TRBV14 and TRBJ2-3): EAGVTQFPSHSVIEKGQTVTLRCDPISGHDNLYWYRRVMGKEIKFLLHFVKESKQDESGMPNNRFLAERTGGTYSTLKVQPAELEDSGVYFCASSQDWTSGSADTQYFGPGTRLTVL.

This chain joins TRBV29-1 and TRBJ2-1; 7 bases match TRBD1. CDR3 size: 12 residues. The J segment lost 7 bases and the V segment lost 6 bases, leaving 6 bases of the junction unmatched. The germline V gene encodes CDR1 SQVTM and CDR2 ANQGSEA. The CDR3 reads CSVAQTGNEQFF. The CDR3 DNA reads TGCAGCGTAGCCCAGACAGGGAATGAGCAGTTCTTC.

This clonotype has ten or more counts. This sequence joins TRBV12-3 or TRBV12-4 and TRBJ1-1; D remains unclear. The CDR3 is made up of 13 amino acids. Trimming stripped 6 bases from V and 4 bases from J, with 12 bases between. The CDR3 region is CASSPGRVTEAFF. CDR3 coding DNA: TGTGCCAGCAGCCCCGGGCGTGTCACTGAAGCTTTCTTT.

This clonotype was seen more than once but under ten times. CDR3 region: CATSPWGYNEQFF. The DNA of the CDR3 is TGTGCCACCTCCCCCTGGGGGTACAATGAGCAGTTCTTC. The genes are TRBV24-1 and TRBJ2-1, with D perhaps TRBD1 or TRBD2 (5 bases each). Germline CDR1 reads KGHDR; CDR2 reads SFDVKD. CDR3 length: 13 amino acids. V was shortened by 9 bases and J by 4 bases, with 12 bases between the two germline ends.

Only a few counts were recorded for this clonotype. The chain uses TRBV5-1 and TRBJ2-5; D is uncertain. V was shortened by 0 bases and J by 4 bases, with 13 bases between the two germline ends. There are 15 residues in the CDR3. CDR1 is SGHRS and CDR2 is YFSETQ in the germline V gene. In DNA form, the CDR3 reads TGCGCCAGCAGCTTGGGACGGTCCGGGTTAGAGACCCAGTACTTC. Translation gives CASSLGRSGLETQYF.

This clonotype occurred many times. The CDR3 DNA sequence: TGTGCCAGCAGTAACCCGGACAGGAATAAAAACATTCAGTACTTC. This encodes CASSNPDRNKNIQYF. This rearrangement joins TRBV12-3 or TRBV12-4 to TRBJ2-4; 7 nucleotides match TRBD1. V was pared by 5 bases and J by 4 bases, with 8 bases of the junction left unmatched. The CDR3 loop spans 15 amino acids.

V is TRBV30 and J is TRBJ1-5; 7 nucleotides align to TRBD1. V shed 1 base, J shed 1 base, and the junction held 7 bases outside the gene matches. This CDR3 spans 16 amino acids. Per the germline V gene, CDR1 is GTSNPN and CDR2 is SVGIG (reference sequence). In DNA form, the CDR3 reads TGTGCCTGGAGTGGGATGGGACAGTGGAGCAATCAGCCCCAGCATTTT. Protein: CAWSGMGQWSNQPQHF.

This rearrangement joins TRBV6-5 to TRBJ1-2; perhaps TRBD1 as D (6 bases). Trimming pared 2 bases from V and 8 bases from J, leaving 15 bases between. In germline, CDR1 is MNHEY, CDR2 SVGAGI. This CDR3 has 14 amino acids. CDR3 loop: CASSYEGGSRGYTF. CDR3 bases: TGTGCCAGCAGTTACGAGGGGGGTTCAAGAGGCTACACCTTC.

The table lists this clonotype with a few counts. The gene calls are TRBV2 and TRBJ1-2; the D is unclear. The ends were cut back, 5 bases at V and 12 bases at J, with 13 bases in the middle. The V gene's germline CDR1 is SNHLY and CDR2 FYNNEI. The CDR3 sequence is 11 residues long. CDR3 protein: CASSPRPAHTF. CDR3 DNA: TGTGCCAGCAGTCCTCGGCCGGCCCACACCTTC.

This chain uses TRBV20-1 with TRBJ2-5; 8 nucleotides agree with TRBD2. J was trimmed by 5 bases and V by 6 bases; bases with no gene match: 11. Germline V lookup: CDR1 DFQATT, CDR2 SNEGSKA (reference sequence). This CDR3 spans 14 amino acids. The CDR3 sequence: CSAISGALGETQYF. The CDR3 coding sequence is TGCAGTGCGATTAGCGGGGCCCTGGGGGAGACCCAGTACTTC.

This clonotype was seen only a few times. The chain links TRBV20-1 to TRBJ1-1; the match to TRBD1 covers 7 bases. Germline CDR1 DFQATT, CDR2 SNEGSKA (reference sequence). The CDR3 loop spans 18 amino acids. Unmatched junction bases numbered 13, after V lost 0 bases and J lost 0 bases. Here the CDR3 reads CSARDRYRGGGMNTEAFF. CDR3 nucleotides: TGCAGTGCTAGAGACCGATACAGGGGTGGGGGGATGAACACTGAAGCTTTCTTT.